Included here is one TCR beta chain sequence, with context. This record belongs to a study of blood T cell repertoires in COVID-19. Whole-study context: Specimens from acute and convalescent COVID-19 originated in the United States, Italy and Spain.

Original data processing: Amplification with reference gene primers provided the estimates of nucleated cell counts. Clones were read by immunoSEQ multiplex PCR, and TCRdb kept only the in-frame ones, dropping some. V, J and clone size are those of that table, while D and trimming were read from the DNA. The table records some 150,000 clones, approximately 89% of them present only once. V was trimmed by 8 bases and J by 0 bases, leaving 14 bases between them. The CDR3 contains 14 residues. CDR1 and CDR2 from the germline V gene are LGHDT and YNNKEL (reference sequence). What was sequenced was peripheral blood. The rearrangement joins TRBV3-1 (or the pseudogene TRBV3-2) to TRBJ2-7; D unclear. The sequence was obtained from a human donor in a cohort sampled during active COVID-19. As DNA, the CDR3 is TGTGCCAGCGCTCTTTCCGTCGGCTCCTACGAGCAGTACTTC. It translates to CASALSVGSYEQYF.